This is a list of T cell receptor beta chains from one sample in a study of CD8+ T cells in alopecia areata. The data were produced by immunoSEQ multiplex PCR, yet TCRdb's version contains in-frame clones alone and is incomplete. In the table there are 210,000 or so clones, approximately 70% of which are singletons. This sample comprised CD4+ T cells sorted from blood, obtained at approximately week 42, from a patient treated with tofacitinib. Receptors originate from a human donor with alopecia areata. CDR3s include the opening cysteine and the closing phenylalanine or tryptophan. The order of the fields is V gene, J gene, D gene, clone size, CDR3 protein, CDR3 DNA. D genes are given only for firm matches. Rows may omit the clone size; those that give it use once, few, many or a size class.

>TRBV23-1|TRBJ2-4|NA|NA
CASSQSHLIWNIQYF
TGCGCCAGCAGTCAATCGCACTTGATTTGGAACATTCAGTACTTC
>TRBV29-1|TRBJ1-1|TRBD1|NA
CSATTGGLGEAFF
TGCAGCGCTACGACAGGGGGCTTGGGTGAAGCTTTCTTT
>TRBV5-1|TRBJ1-4|NA|NA
CASSLDREGEKLFF
TGCGCCAGCAGCTTGGACAGGGAGGGTGAAAAACTGTTTTTT
>TRBV5-4|TRBJ2-3|NA|once
CASSRTGDTQYF
TGTGCCAGCAGCCGTACAGGGGATACGCAGTATTTT
>TRBV18|TRBJ1-6|NA|NA
CASSPKGNNSPLHF
TGTGCCAGCTCACCAAAGGGGAATAATTCACCCCTCCACTTT
>TRBV5-1|TRBJ1-1|NA|NA
CASSWGPGGAAEAFF
TGCGCCAGCAGCTGGGGACCGGGGGGCGCGGCTGAAGCTTTCTTT
>TRBV18|TRBJ2-5|NA|NA
CASSPPARTPQETQYF
TGTGCCAGCTCACCTCCGGCCCGAACCCCCCAAGAGACCCAGTACTTC
>TRBV25-1|TRBJ1-2|TRBD1|NA
CASSTIYRGNYGYTF
TGTGCCAGCAGTACTATTTACAGGGGGAACTATGGCTACACCTTC
>TRBV30|TRBJ1-1|NA|NA
CAWSVRGLNTEAFF
TGTGCCTGGAGTGTACGGGGGCTGAACACTGAAGCTTTCTTT
>TRBV29-1|TRBJ2-7|TRBD2|once
CSTSSGVGEQYF
TGCAGCACCTCTAGCGGGGTAGGGGAGCAGTACTTC
>TRBV5-6|TRBJ2-1|NA|NA
CASSLMGAVKFF
TGTGCCAGCAGCTTGATGGGGGCAGTGAAGTTCTTC
>TRBV7-2|TRBJ1-5|TRBD1|NA
CASSPLGTASNQPQHF
TGTGCCAGCAGCCCACTCGGGACAGCTAGCAATCAGCCCCAGCATTTT
>TRBV19|TRBJ1-2|NA|NA
CASTPQGGVTDLYGYTF
TGTGCCAGTACCCCGCAAGGCGGCGTAACTGACCTCTATGGCTACACCTTC
>TRBV4-1|TRBJ2-2|NA|NA
CAGNTGTAENTGELFF
TGCGCCGGAAACACAGGGACCGCAGAGAACACCGGGGAGCTGTTTTTT
>TRBV6-5|TRBJ2-3|NA|NA
CASSYGPDTQYF
TGTGCCAGCAGTTACGGCCCAGATACGCAGTATTTT